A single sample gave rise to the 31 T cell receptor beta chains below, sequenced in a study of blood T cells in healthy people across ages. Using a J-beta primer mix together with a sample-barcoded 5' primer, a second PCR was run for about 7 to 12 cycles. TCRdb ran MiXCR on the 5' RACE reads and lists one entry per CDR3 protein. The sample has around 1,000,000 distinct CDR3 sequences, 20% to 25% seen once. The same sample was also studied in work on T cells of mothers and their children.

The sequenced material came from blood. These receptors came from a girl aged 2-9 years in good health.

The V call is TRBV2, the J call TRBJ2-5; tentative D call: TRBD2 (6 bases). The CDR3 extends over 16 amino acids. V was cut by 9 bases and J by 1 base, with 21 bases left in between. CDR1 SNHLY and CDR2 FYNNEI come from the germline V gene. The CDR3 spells CASGGVSGFIQETQYF. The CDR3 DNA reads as TGTGCCAGTGGCGGGGTTAGCGGCTTCATCCAAGAGACCCAGTACTTC.

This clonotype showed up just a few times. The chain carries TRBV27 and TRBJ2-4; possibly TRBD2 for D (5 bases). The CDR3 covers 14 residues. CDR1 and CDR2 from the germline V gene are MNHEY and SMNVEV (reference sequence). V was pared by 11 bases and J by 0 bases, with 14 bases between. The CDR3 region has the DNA TGTGCCTGCACAGAACGGGAAGCCAAAAACATTCAGTACTTC. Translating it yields CACTEREAKNIQYF.

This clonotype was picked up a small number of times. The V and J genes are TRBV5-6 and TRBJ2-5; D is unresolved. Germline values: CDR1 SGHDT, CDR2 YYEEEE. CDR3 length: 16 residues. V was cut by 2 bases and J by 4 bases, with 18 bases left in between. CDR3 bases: TGTGCCAGCAGCTTCAGGTGGACGCCGAGGCGAGAGACCCAGTACTTC. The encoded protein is CASSFRWTPRRETQYF.

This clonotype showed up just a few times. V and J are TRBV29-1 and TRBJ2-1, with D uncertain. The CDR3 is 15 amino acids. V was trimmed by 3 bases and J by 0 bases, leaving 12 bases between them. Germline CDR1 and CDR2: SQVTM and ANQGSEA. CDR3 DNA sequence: TGCAGCGTTGATCCTGCGGTTAGCTCCTACAATGAGCAGTTCTTC. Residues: CSVDPAVSSYNEQFF.

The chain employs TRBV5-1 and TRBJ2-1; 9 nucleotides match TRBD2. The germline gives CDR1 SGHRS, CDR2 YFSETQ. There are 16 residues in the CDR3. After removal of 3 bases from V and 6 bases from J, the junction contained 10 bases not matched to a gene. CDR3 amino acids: CASSWEGTSSGNEQFF. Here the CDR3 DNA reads TGCGCCAGCAGCTGGGAGGGGACTAGCTCAGGCAATGAGCAGTTCTTC.

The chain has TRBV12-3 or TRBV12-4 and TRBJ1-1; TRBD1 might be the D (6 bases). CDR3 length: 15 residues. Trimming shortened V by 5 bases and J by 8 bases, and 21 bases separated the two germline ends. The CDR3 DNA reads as TGTGCCAGCAGTGGAACGCTACAGGGTCTCACGGAAGCTTTCTTT. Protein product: CASSGTLQGLTEAFF.

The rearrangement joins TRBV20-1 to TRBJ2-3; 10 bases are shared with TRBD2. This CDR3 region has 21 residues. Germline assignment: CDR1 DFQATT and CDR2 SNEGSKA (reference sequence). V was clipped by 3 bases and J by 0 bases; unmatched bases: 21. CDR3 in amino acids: CSASGPGGLAGVGVSTDTQYF. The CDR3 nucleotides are TGCAGTGCTAGTGGTCCCGGAGGGCTAGCGGGAGTTGGTGTAAGCACAGATACGCAGTATTTT.

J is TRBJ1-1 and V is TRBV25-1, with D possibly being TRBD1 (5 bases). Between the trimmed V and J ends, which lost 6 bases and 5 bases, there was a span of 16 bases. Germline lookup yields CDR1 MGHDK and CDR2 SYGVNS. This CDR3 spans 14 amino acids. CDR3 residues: CASSRDLVGTEAFF. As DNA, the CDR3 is TGTGCCAGCAGCAGGGATTTGGTAGGGACTGAAGCTTTCTTT.

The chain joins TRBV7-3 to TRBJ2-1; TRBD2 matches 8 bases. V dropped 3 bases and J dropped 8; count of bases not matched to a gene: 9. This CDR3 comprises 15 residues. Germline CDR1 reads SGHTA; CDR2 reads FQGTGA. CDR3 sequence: CASSFFEREIDEQFF. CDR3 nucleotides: TGTGCCAGCAGCTTTTTCGAGCGGGAGATAGATGAGCAGTTCTTC. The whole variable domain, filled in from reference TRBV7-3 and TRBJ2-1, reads GAGVSQTPSNKVTEKGKYVELRCDPISGHTALYWYRQSLGQGPEFLIYFQGTGAADDSGLPNDRFFAVRPEGSVSTLKIQRTERGDSAVYLCASSFFEREIDEQFFGPGTRLTVL.

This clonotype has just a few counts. The CDR3 DNA is TGCGCCAGCAGCTTTGCGGAGACTCACACTGAAGCTTTCTTT. Translation: CASSFAETHTEAFF. The V gene is TRBV5-1, the J gene TRBJ1-1; no clear D gene. Deletions cut 2 bases from V and 3 bases from J, with 11 bases between. The germline V gene encodes CDR1 SGHRS and CDR2 YFSETQ. The CDR3 extends over 14 amino acids.

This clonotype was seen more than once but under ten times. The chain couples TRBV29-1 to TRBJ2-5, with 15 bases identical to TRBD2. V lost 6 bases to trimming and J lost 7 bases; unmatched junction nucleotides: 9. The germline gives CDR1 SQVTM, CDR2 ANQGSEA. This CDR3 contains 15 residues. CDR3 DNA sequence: TGCAGCGTCCAACGTGGACTAGCGGGGGGGGTGACCCAGTACTTC. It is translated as CSVQRGLAGGVTQYF. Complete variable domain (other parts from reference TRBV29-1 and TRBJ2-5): SAVISQKPSRDICQRGTSLTIQCQVDSQVTMMFWYRQQPGQSLTLIATANQGSEATYESGFVIDKFPISRPNLTFSTLTVSNMSPEDSSIYLCSVQRGLAGGVTQYFGPGTRLLVL.

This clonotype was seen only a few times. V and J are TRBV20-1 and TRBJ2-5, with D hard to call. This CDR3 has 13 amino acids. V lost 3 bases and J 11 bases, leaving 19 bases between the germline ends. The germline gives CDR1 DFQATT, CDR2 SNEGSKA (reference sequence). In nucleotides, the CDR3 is TGCAGTGCTAGGACCTTATACACCTACGAACAGTACTTC. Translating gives CSARTLYTYEQYF.

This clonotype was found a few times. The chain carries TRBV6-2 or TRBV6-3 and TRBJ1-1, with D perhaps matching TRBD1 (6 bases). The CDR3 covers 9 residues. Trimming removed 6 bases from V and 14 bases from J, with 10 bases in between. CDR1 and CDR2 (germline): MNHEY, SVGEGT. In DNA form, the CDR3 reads TGTGCCAGCAGCATCAGGGGCTTCTTT. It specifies CASSIRGFF.

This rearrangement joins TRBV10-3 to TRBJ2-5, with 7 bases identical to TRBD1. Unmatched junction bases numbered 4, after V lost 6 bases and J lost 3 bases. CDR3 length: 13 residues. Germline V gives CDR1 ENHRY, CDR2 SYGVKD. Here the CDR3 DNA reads TGTGCCATCAGGCACGGACAGGAAGAGACCCAGTACTTC. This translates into CAIRHGQEETQYF.

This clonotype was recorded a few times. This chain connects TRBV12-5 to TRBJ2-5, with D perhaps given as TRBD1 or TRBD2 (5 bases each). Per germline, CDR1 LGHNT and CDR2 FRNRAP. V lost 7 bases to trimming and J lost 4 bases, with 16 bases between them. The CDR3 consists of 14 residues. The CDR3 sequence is CASVPGGGRETQYF. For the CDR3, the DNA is TGTGCTAGTGTACCGGGTGGGGGTCGAGAGACCCAGTACTTC.

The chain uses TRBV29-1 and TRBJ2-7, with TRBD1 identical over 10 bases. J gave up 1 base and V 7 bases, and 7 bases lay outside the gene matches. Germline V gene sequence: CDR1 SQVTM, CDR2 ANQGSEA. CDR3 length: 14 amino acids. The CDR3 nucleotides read TGCAGCGCACAATGGGGACAGGGGTCCTACGAGCAGTACTTC. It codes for CSAQWGQGSYEQYF.

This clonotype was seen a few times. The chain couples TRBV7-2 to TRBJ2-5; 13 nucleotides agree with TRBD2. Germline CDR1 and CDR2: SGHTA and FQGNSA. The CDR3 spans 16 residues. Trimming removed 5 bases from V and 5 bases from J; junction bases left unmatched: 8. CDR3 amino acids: CASSLGLAGALETQYF. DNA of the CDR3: TGTGCCAGCAGCCTTGGACTAGCGGGAGCTCTGGAGACCCAGTACTTC.

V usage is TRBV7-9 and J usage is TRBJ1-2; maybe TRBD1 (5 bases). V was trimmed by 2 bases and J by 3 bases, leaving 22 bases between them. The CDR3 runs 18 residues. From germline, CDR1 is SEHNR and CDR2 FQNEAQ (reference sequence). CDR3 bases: TGTGCCAGCAGCTTAAAGTGGGGCGTCCCCCCGACGGACTATGGCTACACCTTC. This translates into CASSLKWGVPPTDYGYTF.

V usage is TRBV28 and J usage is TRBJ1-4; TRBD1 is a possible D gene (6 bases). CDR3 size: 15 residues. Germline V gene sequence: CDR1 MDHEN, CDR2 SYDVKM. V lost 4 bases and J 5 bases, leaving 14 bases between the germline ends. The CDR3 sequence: CASSSSTGLNEKLFF. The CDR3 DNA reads TGTGCCAGCAGTTCGTCGACAGGCCTAAATGAAAAACTGTTTTTT.

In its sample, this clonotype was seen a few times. The CDR3 protein is CASRPGPNNEQFF. The CDR3 DNA is TGCGCCAGCAGGCCGGGACCAAACAATGAGCAGTTCTTC. The chain joins TRBV5-1 to TRBJ2-1; the D gene could be TRBD1 or TRBD2 (5 bases each). The germline V gene encodes CDR1 SGHRS and CDR2 YFSETQ. With 5 bases removed from V and 5 bases from J, the gap between germline ends came to 11 bases. The CDR3 runs to 13 residues. The full variable domain, with the rest looked up from reference TRBV5-1 and TRBJ2-1, is KAGVTQTPRYLIKTRGQQVTLSCSPISGHRSVSWYQQTPGQGLQFLFEYFSETQRNKGNFPGRFSGRQFSNSRSEMNVSTLELGDSALYLCASRPGPNNEQFFGPGTRLTVL.

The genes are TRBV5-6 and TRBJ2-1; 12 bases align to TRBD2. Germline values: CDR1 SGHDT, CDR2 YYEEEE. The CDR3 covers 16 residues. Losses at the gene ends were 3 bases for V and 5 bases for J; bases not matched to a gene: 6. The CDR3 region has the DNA TGTGCCAGCAGCTCCCTCTGGACTAGCGGGGACAATGAGCAGTTCTTC. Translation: CASSSLWTSGDNEQFF. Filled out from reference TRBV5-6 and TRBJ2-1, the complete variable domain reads DAGVTQSPTHLIKTRGQQVTLRCSPKSGHDTVSWYQQALGQGPQFIFQYYEEEERQRGNFPDRFSGHQFPNYSSELNVNALLLGDSALYLCASSSLWTSGDNEQFFGPGTRLTVL.

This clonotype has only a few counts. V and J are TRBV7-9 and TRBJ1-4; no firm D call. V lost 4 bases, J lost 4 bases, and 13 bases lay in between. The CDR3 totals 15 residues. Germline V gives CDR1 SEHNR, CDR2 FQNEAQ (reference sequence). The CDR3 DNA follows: TGTGCCAGCAGCTCGATGGACTCTTTTAATGAAAAACTGTTTTTT. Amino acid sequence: CASSSMDSFNEKLFF.

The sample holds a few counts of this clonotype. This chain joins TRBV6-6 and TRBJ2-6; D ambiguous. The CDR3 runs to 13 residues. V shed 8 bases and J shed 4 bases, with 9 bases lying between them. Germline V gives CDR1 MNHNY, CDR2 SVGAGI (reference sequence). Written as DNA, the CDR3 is TGTGCCAGCTACTTTTCCGGGGCCAACGTCCTGACTTTC. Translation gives CASYFSGANVLTF.

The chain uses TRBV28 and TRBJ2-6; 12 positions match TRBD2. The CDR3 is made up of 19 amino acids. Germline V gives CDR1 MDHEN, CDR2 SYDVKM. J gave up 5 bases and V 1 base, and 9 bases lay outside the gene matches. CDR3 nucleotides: TGTGCCAGCAGTTTATCGATGAGACTAGCGGGAGTAAGGGCCAACGTCCTGACTTTC. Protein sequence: CASSLSMRLAGVRANVLTF. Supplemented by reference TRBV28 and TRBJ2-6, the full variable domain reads DVKVTQSSRYLVKRTGEKVFLECVQDMDHENMFWYRQDPGLGLRLIYFSYDVKMKEKGDIPEGYSVSREKKERFSLILESASTNQTSMYLCASSLSMRLAGVRANVLTFGAGSRLTVL.

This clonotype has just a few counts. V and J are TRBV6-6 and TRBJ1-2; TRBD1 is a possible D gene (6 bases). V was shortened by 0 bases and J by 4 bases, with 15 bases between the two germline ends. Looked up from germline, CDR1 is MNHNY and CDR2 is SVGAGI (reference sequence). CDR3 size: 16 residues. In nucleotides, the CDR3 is TGTGCCAGCAGTTACTCAGCAGGGGCCAACTCCTATGGCTACACCTTC. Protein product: CASSYSAGANSYGYTF.

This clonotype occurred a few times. The CDR3 is CASRGGRSEEQYF. CDR3 DNA: TGTGCCAGCAGGGGCGGCAGGTCTGAGGAGCAGTACTTC. This chain uses TRBV7-9 with TRBJ2-7; D call uncertain. Germline V gene sequence: CDR1 SEHNR, CDR2 FQNEAQ (reference sequence). Trimming stripped 6 bases from V and 7 bases from J, with 16 bases between. This CDR3 has 13 amino acids.

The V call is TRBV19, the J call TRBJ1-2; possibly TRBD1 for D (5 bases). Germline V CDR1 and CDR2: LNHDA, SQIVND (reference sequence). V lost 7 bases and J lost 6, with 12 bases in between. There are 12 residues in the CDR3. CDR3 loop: CASTRGLDGYTF. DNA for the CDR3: TGTGCCAGTACGAGGGGCTTGGATGGCTACACCTTC.

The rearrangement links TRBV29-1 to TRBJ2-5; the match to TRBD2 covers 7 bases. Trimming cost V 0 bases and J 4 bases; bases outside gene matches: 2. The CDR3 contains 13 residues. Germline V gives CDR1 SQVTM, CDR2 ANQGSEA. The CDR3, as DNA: TGCAGCGTTGAAGATCGCGGGAGAGAGACCCAGTACTTC. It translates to CSVEDRGRETQYF.

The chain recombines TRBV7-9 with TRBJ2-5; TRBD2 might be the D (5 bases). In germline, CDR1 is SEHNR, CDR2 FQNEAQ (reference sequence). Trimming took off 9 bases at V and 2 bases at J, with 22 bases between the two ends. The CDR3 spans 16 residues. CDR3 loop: CASGPTRERSQETQYF. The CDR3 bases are TGTGCCAGTGGCCCTACGAGGGAGAGGTCTCAAGAGACCCAGTACTTC. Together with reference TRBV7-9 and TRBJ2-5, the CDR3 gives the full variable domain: DTGVSQNPRHKITKRGQNVTFRCDPISEHNRLYWYRQTLGQGPEFLTYFQNEAQLEKSRLLSDRFSAERPKGSFSTLEIQRTEQGDSAMYLCASGPTRERSQETQYFGPGTRLLVL.

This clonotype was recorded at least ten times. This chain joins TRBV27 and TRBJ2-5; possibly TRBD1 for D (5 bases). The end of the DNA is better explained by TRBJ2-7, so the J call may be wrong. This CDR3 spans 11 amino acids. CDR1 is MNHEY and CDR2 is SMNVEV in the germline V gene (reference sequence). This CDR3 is CASTQGYEQYF. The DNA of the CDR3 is TGTGCCAGCACCCAGGGCTACGAGCAGTACTTC.

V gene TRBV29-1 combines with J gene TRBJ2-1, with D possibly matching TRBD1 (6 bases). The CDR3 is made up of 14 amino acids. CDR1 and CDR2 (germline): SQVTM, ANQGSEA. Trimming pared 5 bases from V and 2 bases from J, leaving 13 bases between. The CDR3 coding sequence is TGCAGCGTTAGGGACAAGTACGCCTACAATGAGCAGTTCTTC. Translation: CSVRDKYAYNEQFF.